The T cell receptor (beta chain) under discussion was sequenced for a study of tumor T cells in aggressive B-cell lymphoma. The repertoire was sequenced with immunoSEQ multiplex PCR; TCRdb's copy has only in-frame clones and lacks some. The sample comprises about 7,900 clones, around four fifths of which are singletons, and under 5.5% rests with the top ten. The sample comprised tumor tissue. The source is an adult with diffuse large B cell lymphoma.

CDR3 in amino acids: CASTPWNSVYEQYF. CDR3 sequence (DNA): TGTGCCAGCACCCCCTGGAACAGTGTTTACGAGCAGTACTTC. The chain combines TRBV28 with TRBJ2-7, with D uncertain. The germline gives CDR1 MDHEN, CDR2 SYDVKM. V lost 7 bases and J lost 4, with 17 bases in between. This CDR3 spans 14 amino acids.